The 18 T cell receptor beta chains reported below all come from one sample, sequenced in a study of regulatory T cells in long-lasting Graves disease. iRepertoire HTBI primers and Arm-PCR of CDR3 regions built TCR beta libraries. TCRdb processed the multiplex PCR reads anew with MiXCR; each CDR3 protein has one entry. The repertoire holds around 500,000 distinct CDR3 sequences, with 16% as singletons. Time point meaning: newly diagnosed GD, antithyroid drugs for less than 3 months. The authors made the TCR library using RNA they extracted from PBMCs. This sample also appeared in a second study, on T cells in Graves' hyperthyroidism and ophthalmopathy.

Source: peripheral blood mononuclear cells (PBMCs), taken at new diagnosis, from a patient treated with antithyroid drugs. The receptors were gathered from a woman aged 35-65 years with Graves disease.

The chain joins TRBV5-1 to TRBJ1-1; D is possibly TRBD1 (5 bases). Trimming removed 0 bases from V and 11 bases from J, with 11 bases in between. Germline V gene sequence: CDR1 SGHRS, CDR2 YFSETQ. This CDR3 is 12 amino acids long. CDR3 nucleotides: TGCGCCAGCAGCTTGGAAGGCGGGGGTGCTTTCTTT. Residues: CASSLEGGGAFF.

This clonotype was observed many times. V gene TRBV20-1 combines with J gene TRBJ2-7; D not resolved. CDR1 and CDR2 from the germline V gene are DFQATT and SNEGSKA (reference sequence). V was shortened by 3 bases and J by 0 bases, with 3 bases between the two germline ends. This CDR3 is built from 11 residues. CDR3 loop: CSARNSYEQYF. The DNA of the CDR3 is TGCAGTGCTAGGAACTCCTACGAGCAGTACTTC.

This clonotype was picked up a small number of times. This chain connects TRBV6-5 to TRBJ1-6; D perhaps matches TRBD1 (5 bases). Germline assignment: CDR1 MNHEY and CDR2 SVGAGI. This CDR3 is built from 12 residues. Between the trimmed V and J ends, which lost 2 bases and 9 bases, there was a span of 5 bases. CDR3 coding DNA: TGTGCCAGCAGTTACAGGGGTTCACCCCTCCACTTT. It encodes CASSYRGSPLHF.

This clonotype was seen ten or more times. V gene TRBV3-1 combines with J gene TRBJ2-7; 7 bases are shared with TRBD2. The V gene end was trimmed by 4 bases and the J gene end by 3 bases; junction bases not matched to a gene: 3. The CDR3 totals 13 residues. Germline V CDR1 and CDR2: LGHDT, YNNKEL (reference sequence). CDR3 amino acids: CASSPGLLYEQYF. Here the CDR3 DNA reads TGTGCCAGCAGCCCGGGACTACTCTACGAGCAGTACTTC.

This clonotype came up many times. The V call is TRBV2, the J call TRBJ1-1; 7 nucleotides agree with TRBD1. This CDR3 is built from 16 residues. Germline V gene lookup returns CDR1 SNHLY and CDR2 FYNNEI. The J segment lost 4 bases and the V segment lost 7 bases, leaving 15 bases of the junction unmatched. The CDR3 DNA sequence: TGTGCCAGCACAATCGGACAGGTTAGGTTTAGCACTGAAGCTTTCTTT. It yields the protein CASTIGQVRFSTEAFF.

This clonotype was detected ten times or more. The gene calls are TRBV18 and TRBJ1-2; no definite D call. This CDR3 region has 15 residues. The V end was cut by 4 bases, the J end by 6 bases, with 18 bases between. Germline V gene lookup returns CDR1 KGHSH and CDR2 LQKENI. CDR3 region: CASSRDEGPYDGYTF. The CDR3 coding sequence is TGTGCCAGCTCACGAGACGAGGGTCCCTATGATGGCTACACCTTC.

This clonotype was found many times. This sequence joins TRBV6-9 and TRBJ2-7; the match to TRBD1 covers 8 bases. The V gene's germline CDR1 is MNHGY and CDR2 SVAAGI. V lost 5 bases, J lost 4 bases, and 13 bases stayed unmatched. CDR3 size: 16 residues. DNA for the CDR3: TGTGCCAGCAGTCCCGGGGGCACAGGGGGATTGTACGAGCAGTACTTC. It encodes CASSPGGTGGLYEQYF.

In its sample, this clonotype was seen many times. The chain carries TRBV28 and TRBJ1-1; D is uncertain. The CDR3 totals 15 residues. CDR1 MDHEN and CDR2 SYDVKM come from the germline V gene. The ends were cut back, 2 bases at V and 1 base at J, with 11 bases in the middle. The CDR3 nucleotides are TGTGCCAGCAGTTTACGGTTGCTTACGAACACTGAAGCTTTCTTT. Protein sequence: CASSLRLLTNTEAFF.

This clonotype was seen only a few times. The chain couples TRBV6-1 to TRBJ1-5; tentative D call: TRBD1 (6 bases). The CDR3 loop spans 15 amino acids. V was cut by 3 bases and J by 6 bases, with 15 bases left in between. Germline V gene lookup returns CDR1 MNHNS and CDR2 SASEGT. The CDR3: CASSETQQGGQPQHF. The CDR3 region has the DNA TGTGCCAGCAGTGAGACGCAACAGGGAGGTCAGCCCCAGCATTTT.

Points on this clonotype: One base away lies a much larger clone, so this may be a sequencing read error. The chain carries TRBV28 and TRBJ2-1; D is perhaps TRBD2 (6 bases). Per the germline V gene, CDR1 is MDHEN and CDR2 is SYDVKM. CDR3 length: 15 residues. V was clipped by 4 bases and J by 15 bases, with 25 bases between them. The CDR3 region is CASSSDGGTAPRGFF. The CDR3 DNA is TGTGCCAGCAGTTCAGATGGCGGGACGGCGCCTCGAGGGTTCTTC.

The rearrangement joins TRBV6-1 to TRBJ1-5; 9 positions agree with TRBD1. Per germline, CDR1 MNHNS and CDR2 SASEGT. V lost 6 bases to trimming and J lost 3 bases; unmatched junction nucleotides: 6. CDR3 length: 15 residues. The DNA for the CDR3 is TGTGCCAGCAGCCCGGGACAGGGCCTCAATCAGCCCCAGCATTTT. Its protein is CASSPGQGLNQPQHF.

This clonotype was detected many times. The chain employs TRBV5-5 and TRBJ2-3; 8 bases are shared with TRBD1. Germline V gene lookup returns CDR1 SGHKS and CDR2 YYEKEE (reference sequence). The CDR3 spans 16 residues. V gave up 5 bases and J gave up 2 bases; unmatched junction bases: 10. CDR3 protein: CASRSQTGVVTDTQYF. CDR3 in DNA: TGTGCCAGCAGAAGCCAGACAGGGGTTGTCACAGATACGCAGTATTTT.

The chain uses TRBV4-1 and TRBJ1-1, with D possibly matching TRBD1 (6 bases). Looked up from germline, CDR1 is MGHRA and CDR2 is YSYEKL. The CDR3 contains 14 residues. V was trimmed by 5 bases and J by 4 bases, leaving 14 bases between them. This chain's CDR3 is CASSTWGGGTEAFF. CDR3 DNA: TGCGCCAGCAGCACCTGGGGGGGCGGCACTGAAGCTTTCTTT.

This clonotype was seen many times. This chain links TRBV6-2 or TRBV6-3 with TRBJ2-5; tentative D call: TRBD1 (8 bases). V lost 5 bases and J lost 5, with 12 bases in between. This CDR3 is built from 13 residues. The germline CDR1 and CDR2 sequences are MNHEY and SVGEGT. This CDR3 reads CASSDRGGETQYF. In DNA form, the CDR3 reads TGTGCCAGCAGTGACAGGGGAGGGGAGACCCAGTACTTC.

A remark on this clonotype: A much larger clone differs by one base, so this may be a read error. Here the CDR3 DNA reads TGTGCCAGCAGAACCGGGGCGGTCCCTGACGAGCAGTACTTC. This translates into CASRTGAVPDEQYF. The chain employs TRBV28 and TRBJ2-7; TRBD1 or TRBD2 may be the D gene (5 bases each). Germline V gene sequence: CDR1 MDHEN, CDR2 SYDVKM. The length of the CDR3 is 14 residues. The germline V and J ends were trimmed by 6 bases and 5 bases, with 17 bases remaining between them. Drawing the rest from reference TRBV28 and TRBJ2-7, the complete variable domain is DVKVTQSSRYLVKRTGEKVFLECVQDMDHENMFWYRQDPGLGLRLIYFSYDVKMKEKGDIPEGYSVSREKKERFSLILESASTNQTSMYLCASRTGAVPDEQYFGPGTRLTVT.

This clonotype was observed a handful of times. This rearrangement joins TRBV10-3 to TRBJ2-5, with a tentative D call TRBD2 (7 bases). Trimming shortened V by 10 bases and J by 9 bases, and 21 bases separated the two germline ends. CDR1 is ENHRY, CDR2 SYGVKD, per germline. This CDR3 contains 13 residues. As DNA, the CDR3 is TGTGCCAGCAGGCGGGGGCCCATGGGGCCCCAGTACTTC. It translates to CASRRGPMGPQYF.

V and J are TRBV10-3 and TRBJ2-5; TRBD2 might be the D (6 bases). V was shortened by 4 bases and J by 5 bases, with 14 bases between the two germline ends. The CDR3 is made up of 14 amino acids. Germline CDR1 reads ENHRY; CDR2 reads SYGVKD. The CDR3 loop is CAISVAGRSETQYF. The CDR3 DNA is TGTGCCATCAGTGTGGCGGGGAGGTCTGAGACCCAGTACTTC.

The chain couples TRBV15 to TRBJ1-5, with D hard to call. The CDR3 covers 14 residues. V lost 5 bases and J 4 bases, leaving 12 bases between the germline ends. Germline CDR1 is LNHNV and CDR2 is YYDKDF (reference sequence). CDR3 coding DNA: TGTGCCACCAGCCCAGACCAAGAGAATCAGCCCCAGCATTTT. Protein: CATSPDQENQPQHF.